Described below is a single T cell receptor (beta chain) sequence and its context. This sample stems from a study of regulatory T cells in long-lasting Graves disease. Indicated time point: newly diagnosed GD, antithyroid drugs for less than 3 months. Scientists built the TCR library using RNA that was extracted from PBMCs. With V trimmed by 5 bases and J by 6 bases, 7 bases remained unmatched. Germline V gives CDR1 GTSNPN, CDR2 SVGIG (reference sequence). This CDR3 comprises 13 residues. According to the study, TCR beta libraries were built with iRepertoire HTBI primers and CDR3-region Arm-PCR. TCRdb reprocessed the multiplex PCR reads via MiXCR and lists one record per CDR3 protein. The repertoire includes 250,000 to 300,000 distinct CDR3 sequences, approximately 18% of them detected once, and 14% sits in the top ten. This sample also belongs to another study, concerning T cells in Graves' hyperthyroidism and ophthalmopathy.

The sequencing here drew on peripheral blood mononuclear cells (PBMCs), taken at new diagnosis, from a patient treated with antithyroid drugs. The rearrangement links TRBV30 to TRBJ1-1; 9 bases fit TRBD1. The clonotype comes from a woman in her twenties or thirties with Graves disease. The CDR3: CAWGTGLWPEAFF. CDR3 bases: TGTGCCTGGGGGACAGGGCTCTGGCCTGAAGCTTTCTTT.